This entry concerns a single TCR beta chain. The sample belongs to a study of blood T cells in healthy people across ages. Together with a sample-barcoded 5' primer, a J-beta primer mix was included in a second PCR lasting roughly 6 to 12 cycles. TCRdb reprocessed the 5' RACE reads with MiXCR, giving one entry per CDR3 protein. Of around 620,000 distinct CDR3 sequences detected, 27% appear once; the ten largest clones hold around 18%. What was sequenced was blood. This TCR was sampled from a woman in her sixties or seventies in good health.

CDR3 loop: CASSQVSGGNFAETQYF. The CDR3 bases are TGCGCCAGCAGCCAAGTGAGCGGGGGGAACTTCGCTGAGACCCAGTACTTC. The chain joins TRBV4-3 to TRBJ2-5, with TRBD2 matching 9 bases. V shed 1 base and J 5 bases; nucleotides not matched to a gene: 11. Germline CDR1 is LGHNA and CDR2 is YSLEER. The CDR3 has 17 amino acids.